These 19 T cell receptor beta chains originate from one sample sequenced in a study of cytomegalovirus exposure and HLA in healthy donors. Vbeta (60) and Jbeta (13) primers were used in the PCR. TCRdb's table, derived via immunoSEQ multiplex PCR, lists solely in-frame clones and lacks some. The sample contains some 99,000 clones, 65% to 90% of which appear only once. Sequenced sample: PBMCs. Receptors originate from a woman aged 25 to 39 in good health and CMV-seronegative.

The chain links TRBV7-8 to TRBJ2-1; 10 bases are a match to TRBD2. The CDR3 has 15 amino acids. The trim removed 3 bases at V and 4 bases at J, leaving 3 bases unmatched. Germline CDR1 reads SGHVS; CDR2 reads FQNEAQ. CDR3 nucleotides: TGTGCCAGCAGCTTTTCTAGCGGGGGATACAATGAGCAGTTCTTC. As protein: CASSFSSGGYNEQFF.

This clone was found a few times. J is TRBJ2-3 and V is TRBV11-2, with 11 bases identical to TRBD1. The germline V gene encodes CDR1 SGHAT and CDR2 FQNNGV. The CDR3 totals 15 residues. Losses at the gene ends were 5 bases for V and 3 bases for J; bases not matched to a gene: 4. The CDR3 loop reads CASSPGQGGTDTQYF. CDR3 sequence (DNA): TGTGCCAGCAGCCCGGGACAGGGGGGGACAGATACGCAGTATTTT.

This clone was picked up a small number of times. This chain uses TRBV21-1 with TRBJ1-1. TRBV21-1 is a known pseudogene. CDR3 length: 13 residues. Here the CDR3 reads CASSNCQRLSAFF. The CDR3, as DNA: TGTGCCAGCAGCAATTGCCAGAGGCTCTCAGCTTTCTTT.

This rearrangement joins TRBV19 to TRBJ2-2; D may be TRBD1 (5 bases). Germline values: CDR1 LNHDA, CDR2 SQIVND (reference sequence). The CDR3 runs 15 residues. V lost 7 bases and J lost 4, with 16 bases in between. Here the CDR3 reads CASTLGPPGTGELFF. CDR3 DNA sequence: TGTGCCAGTACTCTGGGGCCTCCGGGCACCGGGGAGCTGTTTTTT.

The CDR3 protein is CSVIPGQAYNEQFF. The DNA for the CDR3 is TGCAGCGTTATCCCGGGACAGGCTTACAATGAGCAGTTCTTC. The genes are TRBV29-1 and TRBJ2-1, with 8 bases identical to TRBD1. The length of the CDR3 is 14 residues. The germline gives CDR1 SQVTM, CDR2 ANQGSEA. V trimming: 5 bases; J trimming: 4 bases; junction bases outside the gene matches: 7.

The V gene is TRBV4-2, the J gene TRBJ2-2; 14 bases align to TRBD2. The germline V gene encodes CDR1 LGHNA and CDR2 YNFKEQ. The CDR3 consists of 19 residues. Trimming removed 4 bases from V and 4 bases from J; junction bases left unmatched: 11. CDR3 in amino acids: CASSRGLAGEIPGTGELFF. The CDR3 bases are TGTGCCAGCAGCCGGGGACTAGCGGGAGAGATCCCGGGCACCGGGGAGCTGTTTTTT.

This clone was seen a handful of times. The gene calls are TRBV6-5 and TRBJ2-7; tentatively, D is TRBD2 (6 bases). This CDR3 spans 11 amino acids. Looked up from germline, CDR1 is MNHEY and CDR2 is SVGAGI. V lost 5 bases and J lost 7, with 9 bases in between. In nucleotides, the CDR3 is TGTGCCAGCAGTCGCGGAGGGGAGCAGTACTTC. It codes for CASSRGGEQYF.

V is TRBV7-2 and J is TRBJ1-5, with D tentatively TRBD1 (6 bases). CDR1 SGHTA and CDR2 FQGNSA come from the germline V gene. V was trimmed by 1 base and J by 2 bases, leaving 12 bases between them. The CDR3 totals 16 residues. In DNA form, the CDR3 reads TGTGCCAGCAGCTTAGTGGGGGCCAGGGGCAATCAGCCCCAGCATTTT. Translated: CASSLVGARGNQPQHF.

The chain couples TRBV28 to TRBJ2-3; 8 bases agree with TRBD1. The CDR3 consists of 13 residues. Germline V gene sequence: CDR1 MDHEN, CDR2 SYDVKM. V shed 9 bases, J shed 0 bases, and the junction held 2 bases outside the gene matches. CDR3 bases: TGTGCCAGTGACAGGGGAAGCACAGATACGCAGTATTTT. Its protein product is CASDRGSTDTQYF.

This chain connects TRBV4-1 to TRBJ1-4; D might be TRBD1 (5 bases). CDR1 is MGHRA, CDR2 YSYEKL, per germline. This CDR3 is built from 16 residues. The V end was cut by 4 bases, the J end by 0 bases, with 12 bases between. The CDR3 here is CASSPGRAATNEKLFF. The CDR3, as DNA: TGCGCCAGCAGCCCTGGCAGGGCTGCAACTAATGAAAAACTGTTTTTT.

This clone has a single count. V gene TRBV27 combines with J gene TRBJ2-5; TRBD1 might be the D (7 bases). Germline loops: CDR1 MNHEY, CDR2 SMNVEV (reference sequence). V was pared by 5 bases and J by 2 bases, with 12 bases between. This CDR3 spans 14 amino acids. The CDR3 region has the DNA TGTGCCAGCAGTGGGAGGACAGGTCAAGAGACCCAGTACTTC. It specifies CASSGRTGQETQYF.

In this sample, this clone turned up once. The V call is TRBV4-1, the J call TRBJ2-1; TRBD2 aligns across 8 bases. V lost 0 bases, J lost 3 bases, and 7 bases stayed unmatched. From germline, CDR1 is MGHRA and CDR2 YSYEKL. CDR3 length: 17 residues. The chain's CDR3 is CASSQDPAGAIYNEQFF. In DNA form, the CDR3 reads TGCGCCAGCAGCCAAGATCCAGCGGGAGCAATCTACAATGAGCAGTTCTTC.

This clone was counted a few times. The rearrangement uses TRBV6-5 and TRBJ1-2, with D possibly matching TRBD1 (5 bases). This CDR3 has 14 residues. Germline V gene lookup returns CDR1 MNHEY and CDR2 SVGAGI. The V end lost 0 bases, the J end lost 7 bases, and 12 bases lay between the germline ends. The DNA of the CDR3 is TGTGCCAGCAGTTACTCTATTGGGGCCCGTGGCTACACCTTC. Protein product: CASSYSIGARGYTF.

This clone was detected only once. The chain is built from TRBV4-1 and TRBJ2-5; D gene uncertain. Germline CDR1 MGHRA, CDR2 YSYEKL. V lost 3 bases to trimming and J lost 11 bases, with 10 bases between them. This CDR3 is built from 11 residues. CDR3 DNA sequence: TGCGCCAGCAGCCACCATGGAGTGCAGTACTTC. Translated: CASSHHGVQYF.

The J gene is TRBJ2-1, the V gene TRBV27; 13 bases agree with TRBD2. Germline V gene lookup returns CDR1 MNHEY and CDR2 SMNVEV (reference sequence). V gave up 4 bases and J gave up 7 bases; unmatched junction bases: 4. This CDR3 region has 15 residues. CDR3 in DNA: TGTGCCAGCAGTTCCGGGACTAGCGGGAAAAATGAGCAGTTCTTC. Translated: CASSSGTSGKNEQFF.

The CDR3 region has the DNA TGCGCCAGCAGCTTGCCCAGCGTTACGCAGTATTTT. Protein product: CASSLPSVTQYF. This sequence joins TRBV5-1 and TRBJ2-3, with D uncertain. CDR3 size: 12 residues. With 1 base removed from V and 8 bases from J, the gap between germline ends came to 8 bases. Germline CDR1 SGHRS, CDR2 YFSETQ.

This clone was counted between two and nine times. The CDR3 region is CASSLGQGPQGPQHF. In DNA form, the CDR3 reads TGTGCCAGCAGCTTAGGACAGGGCCCGCAAGGGCCCCAGCATTTT. V gene TRBV7-2 combines with J gene TRBJ1-5; 7 nucleotides agree with TRBD1. This CDR3 has 15 residues. Trimming cost V 1 base and J 9 bases; bases outside gene matches: 9. The germline gives CDR1 SGHTA, CDR2 FQGNSA.

This chain's CDR3 is CAIMPLAGSEQYF. Written as DNA, the CDR3 is TGTGCCATCATGCCGCTAGCGGGGTCCGAGCAGTACTTC. The chain joins TRBV10-3 to TRBJ2-7; 9 bases line up with TRBD2. Germline assignment: CDR1 ENHRY and CDR2 SYGVKD. The CDR3 is made up of 13 amino acids. V shed 7 bases, J shed 6 bases, and the junction held 7 bases outside the gene matches.

This chain connects TRBV9 to TRBJ2-3; D not resolved. Germline lookup yields CDR1 SGDLS and CDR2 YYNGEE. The CDR3 totals 16 residues. The V end lost 3 bases, the J end lost 6 bases, and 20 bases lay between the germline ends. CDR3 bases: TGTGCCAGCAGCGCCCACCCCGCAGAGCCCGGGGATACGCAGTATTTT. The encoded protein is CASSAHPAEPGDTQYF. Variable domain in full (rest from reference TRBV9 and TRBJ2-3): DSGVTQTPKHLITATGQRVTLRCSPRSGDLSVYWYQQSLDQGLQFLIQYYNGEERAKGNILERFSAQQFPDLHSELNLSSLELGDSALYFCASSAHPAEPGDTQYFGPGTRLTVL.